Shown below are 5 T cell receptor beta chains from a single sample sequenced in a study of cytomegalovirus exposure and HLA in healthy donors (dated by TCRdb to 2015 to 2018). To prepare the library, the immunoSEQ multiplex PCR assay was applied. For the multiplex PCR, a mixture combining 60 forward primers for TCR Vbeta segments and 13 reverse primers for TCR Jbeta segments was used. The table comes from immuneACCESS by way of TCRdb, which keeps in-frame sequences with V and J called. Part of the clones is missing from these tables; in studies checked, under half for an unresolved V gene and the rest for unknown reasons. This sample has about 94,000 clones in its table, and more than 65% of those were observed once. 10% of the sample is held by the ten biggest clonotypes. Sequencing was carried out using PBMCs. These TCRs come from a human donor in good health.

Here the CDR3 DNA reads TGTGCCAGCAGTGTGCAGGCAGGGGGTGACTATGGCTACACCTTC. Protein sequence: CASSVQAGGDYGYTF. The chain links TRBV25-1 to TRBJ1-2; 7 bases match TRBD1. Germline V gene lookup returns CDR1 MGHDK and CDR2 SYGVNS. V was pared by 4 bases and J by 3 bases, with 8 bases of the junction left unmatched. This CDR3 is 15 amino acids long.

A word on this clone: A read error may produce the germline difference seen at one junction end. This chain uses TRBV7-7 with TRBJ2-5; possibly TRBD1 for D (6 bases). The germline V gene encodes CDR1 SSHAT and CDR2 FNYEAQ (reference sequence). The CDR3 sequence is 14 residues long. In DNA, the CDR3 is TGTGCTAGCAGCGTTACAGGGATCGGAGAGACCCAGTACTTC. It encodes CASSVTGIGETQYF.

The chain combines TRBV2 with TRBJ1-6, with 12 bases that match TRBD1. CDR3 length: 14 amino acids. From germline, CDR1 is SNHLY and CDR2 FYNNEI. Losses at the gene ends were 6 bases for V and 10 bases for J; bases not matched to a gene: 4. The CDR3 reads CASRAGTGGSPLHF. CDR3 in DNA: TGTGCCAGCAGAGCCGGGACAGGGGGCTCACCCCTCCACTTT.

The chain has TRBV18 and TRBJ2-1; D might be TRBD1 (5 bases). Germline CDR1 and CDR2: KGHSH and LQKENI. V dropped 3 bases and J dropped 6 bases, with 15 bases sitting between them. CDR3 length: 15 amino acids. The CDR3, as DNA: TGTGCCAGCTCACCTTACTCCGACAGCCCCAATGAGCAGTTCTTC. Encoded protein: CASSPYSDSPNEQFF.

This sequence joins TRBV7-9 and TRBJ2-5; 9 nucleotides match TRBD2. CDR1 and CDR2 from the germline V gene are SEHNR and FQNEAQ (reference sequence). The CDR3 runs 15 residues. The V segment lost 5 bases and the J segment 5 bases; nucleotides outside the gene matches: 9. CDR3 amino acids: CASSGGGATWETQYF. The CDR3, as DNA: TGTGCCAGCAGCGGCGGGGGGGCCACTTGGGAGACCCAGTACTTC.